This paragraph covers one T cell receptor beta chain sequence. Its antigen is not identified. These data come from a study of OX40 agonist ivuxolimab in advanced cancers. Study-wide context: Those enrolled were approximately 83% male, with a mean age of about 66 years and ages from about 20 to 85.

Whole-study results and caveats: Near-lowest levels of clonal expansion characterized partial responders at 0.1-3.0 mg/kg. CD8+ T cells showed, on average, more clonal expansion than CD4+ cells.

Assay used: immunoSEQ multiplex PCR; TCRdb lists only in-frame clones, some missing. The sample gives about 110,000 clones, 90% of which show up once; about 0.48% is in the top ten. The CDR3 spans 15 residues. Between the trimmed V and J ends, which lost 4 bases and 4 bases, there was a span of 17 bases. Germline CDR1 ENHRY, CDR2 SYGVKD. Patients were excluded for autoimmune disease history or systemic immunosuppression. Source: CD4+ or CD8+ T cells sorted from blood, taken in a trial of the OX40 agonist ivuxolimab. This receptor was obtained from an adult with an advanced solid tumor such as melanoma, head and neck, liver or kidney cancer. V is TRBV10-3 and J is TRBJ2-7, with TRBD2 as a possible D gene (6 bases). This CDR3 is CAISGPPSVGYEQYF. In DNA, the CDR3 is TGTGCCATCAGTGGGCCCCCTAGCGTAGGGTACGAGCAGTACTTC.